Detailed here is one T cell receptor (beta chain). What it binds is not known. The data belong to a study of T cells in Graves' hyperthyroidism and ophthalmopathy. Overall study results and limits: A model of 13 V-J features distinguished ophthalmopathy from stable hyperthyroidism.

Amplified TCR beta CDR3 regions derived from RNA transcripts. When the TCR CDR3 underwent first-round RT-PCR, the HTBI primer set was used. In TCRdb, the multiplex PCR reads were re-called with MiXCR into one record per CDR3 protein. The top ten clones hold about a third of a sample with around 700,000 distinct CDR3 sequences, just over 35% of them seen once. Input material: blood. This receptor was obtained from a woman between 40 and 55 years old with Graves' hyperthyroidism.

The CDR3 region has the DNA TGTGCCAGCAGTGGGAGTAGTATCTCAGATACGCAGTATTTT. Amino acid sequence: CASSGSSISDTQYF. This chain joins TRBV12-3 or TRBV12-4 and TRBJ2-3, with TRBD2 as a possible D gene (5 bases). This CDR3 has 14 amino acids. V dropped 5 bases and J dropped 4 bases, with 13 bases sitting between them.